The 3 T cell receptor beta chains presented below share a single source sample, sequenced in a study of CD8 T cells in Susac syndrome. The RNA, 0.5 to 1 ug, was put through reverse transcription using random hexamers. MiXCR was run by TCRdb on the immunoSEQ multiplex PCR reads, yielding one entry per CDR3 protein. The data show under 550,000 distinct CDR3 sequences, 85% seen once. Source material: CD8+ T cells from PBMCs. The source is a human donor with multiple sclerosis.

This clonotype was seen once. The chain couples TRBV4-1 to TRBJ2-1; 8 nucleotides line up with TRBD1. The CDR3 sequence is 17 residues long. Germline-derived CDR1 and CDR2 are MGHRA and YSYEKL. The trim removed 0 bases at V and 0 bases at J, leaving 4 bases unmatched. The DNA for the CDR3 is TGCGCCAGCAGCCAAGATTGGGACAGGAGCTCCTACAATGAGCAGTTCTTC. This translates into CASSQDWDRSSYNEQFF.

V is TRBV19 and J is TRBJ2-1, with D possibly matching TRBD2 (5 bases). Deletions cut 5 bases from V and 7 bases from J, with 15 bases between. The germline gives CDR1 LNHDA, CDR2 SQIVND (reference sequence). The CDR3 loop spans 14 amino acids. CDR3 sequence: CASSSEGMKNEQFF. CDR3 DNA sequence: TGTGCCAGTAGTTCCGAGGGTATGAAGAATGAGCAGTTCTTC.

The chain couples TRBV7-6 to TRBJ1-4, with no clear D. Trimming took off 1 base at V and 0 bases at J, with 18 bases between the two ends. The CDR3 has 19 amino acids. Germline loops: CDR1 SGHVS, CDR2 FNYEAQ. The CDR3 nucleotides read TGTGCCAGCAGCTTAGGACTACAGTTAGGCCTTGCAACTAATGAAAAACTGTTTTTT. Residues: CASSLGLQLGLATNEKLFF.